Below are 12 T cell receptor beta chains sequenced from a single sample in a study of blood T cells in healthy people across ages. The use of a sample-barcoded 5' primer and a J-beta primer mix characterized a second PCR of roughly 6 to 11 cycles. TCRdb reprocessed the 5' RACE reads via MiXCR and lists one record per CDR3 protein. The data show around 1,700,000 distinct CDR3 sequences, approximately 30% seen once. Material for sequencing was blood. The receptors here all came from a woman in her thirties in good health.

The sample holds a few counts of this clonotype. The chain has TRBV7-9 and TRBJ2-3; perhaps TRBD2 as D (5 bases). CDR3 length equals 12 residues. Between the trimmed V and J ends, which lost 6 bases and 10 bases, there was a span of 14 bases. Germline V CDR1 and CDR2: SEHNR, FQNEAQ (reference sequence). CDR3 sequence (DNA): TGTGCCAGCAGTTTTATAAGCGGTCCGCAGTATTTT. This encodes CASSFISGPQYF.

This clonotype showed up just a few times. The J gene is TRBJ2-4, the V gene TRBV20-1, with D perhaps TRBD1 (6 bases). The J call may be wrong; the DNA end is better matched by TRBJ2-7. Germline loops: CDR1 DFQATT, CDR2 SNEGSKA (reference sequence). This CDR3 has 13 residues. CDR3 sequence: CSARGRGFFEQYF. The DNA for the CDR3 is TGCAGTGCTAGGGGCAGGGGATTCTTCGAGCAGTACTTC.

The V and J genes are TRBV18 and TRBJ2-5; D ambiguous. Germline V gene sequence: CDR1 KGHSH, CDR2 LQKENI. The length of the CDR3 is 15 residues. Between the trimmed V and J ends, which lost 3 bases and 5 bases, there was a span of 16 bases. The CDR3 loop is CASSPFKETRETQYF. CDR3 in DNA: TGTGCCAGCTCACCTTTTAAGGAGACGAGGGAGACCCAGTACTTC.

The chain couples TRBV29-1 to TRBJ2-7, with 11 nucleotides matching TRBD2. This CDR3 region has 14 residues. Germline values: CDR1 SQVTM, CDR2 ANQGSEA. With 3 bases clipped from V and 4 bases from J, the junction kept 5 bases outside the gene matches. CDR3 residues: CSVDSGRAGYEQYF. The CDR3 DNA is TGCAGCGTTGATAGCGGGAGGGCCGGGTACGAGCAGTACTTC.

This clonotype was seen a few times. This sequence joins TRBV28 and TRBJ2-2; either TRBD1 or TRBD2 may supply D (6 bases each). V lost 7 bases and J 3 bases, leaving 21 bases between the germline ends. This CDR3 is built from 17 residues. Germline V gene lookup returns CDR1 MDHEN and CDR2 SYDVKM. The CDR3 protein is CASTLNPGASDTGELFF. CDR3 bases: TGTGCCAGCACCTTAAACCCGGGGGCGTCGGACACCGGGGAGCTGTTTTTT.

This clonotype was observed a handful of times. V is TRBV3-1 and J is TRBJ2-5, with TRBD1 as a possible D gene (6 bases). Deletions cut 1 base from V and 4 bases from J, with 13 bases between. CDR3 length: 15 amino acids. Germline V CDR1 and CDR2: LGHDT, YNNKEL (reference sequence). DNA of the CDR3: TGTGCCAGCAGCCAAGTCTCGACAGGAGGAGAGACCCAGTACTTC. It is translated as CASSQVSTGGETQYF.

This clonotype was observed many times. V usage is TRBV7-2 and J usage is TRBJ2-7; 7 bases align to TRBD1. V was pared by 5 bases and J by 3 bases, with 10 bases of the junction left unmatched. Germline V CDR1 and CDR2: SGHTA, FQGNSA. CDR3 size: 15 residues. The CDR3: CASSQRGLVGYEQYF. CDR3 sequence (DNA): TGTGCCAGCAGCCAGAGGGGGCTAGTGGGCTACGAGCAGTACTTC.

This clonotype was recorded a few times. The chain has TRBV9 and TRBJ1-4; 10 nucleotides agree with TRBD1. This CDR3 has 15 amino acids. Germline trimming cut 0 bases from V and 7 bases from J; bases unmatched to any gene: 3. CDR1 and CDR2 from the germline V gene are SGDLS and YYNGEE. The CDR3 is CASSVAGTGAEKLFF. In DNA form, the CDR3 reads TGTGCCAGCAGCGTAGCGGGGACAGGGGCTGAAAAACTGTTTTTT.

Remarks on this clonotype: This sequence may be a read error, since a much larger clone differs from it by one base. The gene calls are TRBV5-1 and TRBJ2-5; no reliable D call. The J call may not be correct, given that the DNA end is closer to TRBJ2-7. Per the germline V gene, CDR1 is SGHRS and CDR2 is YFSETQ. The CDR3 has 14 residues. CDR3 sequence (DNA): TGCGCCAGCAGCTTGGCCACGTCAGACGACGAGCAGTACTTC. Protein product: CASSLATSDDEQYF.

The V call is TRBV27, the J call TRBJ1-2; D is undetermined. Germline assignment: CDR1 MNHEY and CDR2 SMNVEV (reference sequence). V was trimmed by 9 bases and J by 2 bases, leaving 13 bases between them. CDR3 length: 13 residues. The CDR3 is CARKRWENYGYTF. The DNA for the CDR3 is TGTGCCAGGAAACGGTGGGAAAACTATGGCTACACCTTC.

This sequence joins TRBV7-9 and TRBJ2-5; 13 positions agree with TRBD2. Germline loops: CDR1 SEHNR, CDR2 FQNEAQ (reference sequence). J was trimmed by 6 bases and V by 5 bases; bases with no gene match: 9. The CDR3 has 16 residues. Here the CDR3 DNA reads TGTGCCAGCAGCCAAACTCGGACTAGCGGGAGTCAGACCCAGTACTTC. Translation gives CASSQTRTSGSQTQYF.

The chain links TRBV28 to TRBJ1-1; D gene unclear. The CDR3 covers 11 residues. CDR1 is MDHEN, CDR2 SYDVKM, per germline. The ends were cut back, 11 bases at V and 3 bases at J, with 10 bases in the middle. The CDR3 DNA follows: TGTGCCTCTGAGGAGGACACTGAAGCTTTCTTT. Its translation: CASEEDTEAFF.